The 15 T cell receptor beta chains reported below all come from one sample, sequenced in a study of shared clonotypes between healthy human individuals. The table came from immunoSEQ multiplex PCR; TCRdb's copy has only in-frame clones and leaves some out. The sample lists about 820,000 clones; 80% to 95% were seen once. It was CD45RO-negative cells, positively selected for CCR7, that made up naive CD8 cells, with terminally differentiated effector memory CD45RA+ cells excluded. The specimen was naive CD8+ T cells sorted from blood. These receptors came from a young man in good health.

The rearrangement uses TRBV29-1 and TRBJ2-5, with a possible D match to TRBD2 (6 bases). The CDR3 extends over 11 amino acids. In germline, CDR1 is SQVTM, CDR2 ANQGSEA. V shed 6 bases and J shed 5 bases, with 10 bases lying between them. CDR3 sequence (DNA): TGCAGCGTCCGGGAGTGGGAGACCCAGTACTTC. Translation: CSVREWETQYF.

The V call is TRBV27, the J call TRBJ2-3; possibly TRBD1 for D (6 bases). CDR1 is MNHEY, CDR2 SMNVEV, per germline (reference sequence). The V end lost 2 bases, the J end lost 2 bases, and 11 bases lay between the germline ends. The CDR3 runs to 15 residues. In DNA, the CDR3 is TGTGCCAGCAGTTTAGAGGGGGTCATCACAGATACGCAGTATTTT. Residues: CASSLEGVITDTQYF.

The chain links TRBV10-3 to TRBJ2-7; possibly TRBD1 for D (6 bases). Germline lookup yields CDR1 ENHRY and CDR2 SYGVKD. There are 15 residues in the CDR3. Trimming took 3 bases from V and 4 from J, leaving 16 bases between them. CDR3 in DNA: TGTGCCATCAGTGAAGGATCAGGGGTTAGGTACGAGCAGTACTTC. Amino acids: CAISEGSGVRYEQYF.

This clone occurred a few times. The rearrangement uses TRBV6-1 and TRBJ1-1, with D tentatively TRBD1 (5 bases). This CDR3 is 13 amino acids long. Germline loops: CDR1 MNHNS, CDR2 SASEGT. Trimming removed 6 bases from V and 5 bases from J, with 13 bases in between. As DNA, the CDR3 is TGTGCCAGCAGCGAGGTTAGGGGAACTGAAGCTTTCTTT. The encoded protein is CASSEVRGTEAFF.

This clone was recorded only once. This sequence joins TRBV5-4 and TRBJ1-2, with a weak D call TRBD1 (5 bases). Trimming removed 4 bases at V and 2 bases at J, with 21 bases between. The CDR3 has 17 amino acids. Per the germline V gene, CDR1 is SGHNT and CDR2 is YYREEE (reference sequence). CDR3 nucleotide sequence: TGTGCCAGCAGCGAACAGGTTCTTAACAGCCTCAACTATGGCTACACCTTC. It yields the protein CASSEQVLNSLNYGYTF.

The chain recombines TRBV27 with TRBJ1-5; D remains ambiguous. In germline, CDR1 is MNHEY, CDR2 SMNVEV (reference sequence). The V gene lost 0 bases and the J gene lost 4 bases, with 7 bases spanning the gap. This CDR3 region has 14 residues. Here the CDR3 reads CASSLSLTNQPQHF. CDR3 nucleotides: TGTGCCAGCAGTTTATCGTTGACGAATCAGCCCCAGCATTTT.

J is TRBJ2-7 and V is TRBV4-1; D remains ambiguous. The V end was cut by 0 bases, the J end by 5 bases, with 14 bases between. Germline CDR1 MGHRA, CDR2 YSYEKL. The CDR3 covers 15 residues. The CDR3 DNA follows: TGCGCCAGCAGCCAAGATGGGGTGAGTGTTGACGAGCAGTACTTC. It encodes CASSQDGVSVDEQYF.

The J gene is TRBJ2-2, the V gene TRBV4-1; 8 nucleotides line up with TRBD1. This CDR3 spans 13 amino acids. J gave up 10 bases and V 4 bases, and 5 bases lay outside the gene matches. CDR1 and CDR2 (germline): MGHRA, YSYEKL. The CDR3 region is CASSPGQAVELFF. The CDR3 bases are TGCGCCAGCAGCCCGGGACAGGCAGTGGAGCTGTTTTTT.

This chain connects TRBV4-3 to TRBJ2-7, with TRBD2 identical over 9 bases. CDR1 and CDR2 from the germline V gene are LGHNA and YSLEER. V lost 0 bases to trimming and J lost 6 bases; unmatched junction nucleotides: 9. This CDR3 spans 16 amino acids. Here the CDR3 DNA reads TGCGCCAGCAGCCAAGATTGGTCGGGACTAGCTGGCGAGCAGTACTTC. This sequence encodes CASSQDWSGLAGEQYF.

The chain has TRBV5-1 and TRBJ2-5; maybe TRBD2 (5 bases). The CDR3 runs 13 residues. Germline loops: CDR1 SGHRS, CDR2 YFSETQ. V was shortened by 6 bases and J by 5 bases, with 14 bases between the two germline ends. The chain's CDR3 is CASKGDKEETQYF. The CDR3 DNA reads as TGCGCCAGCAAGGGAGACAAGGAGGAGACCCAGTACTTC.

The rearrangement links TRBV7-8 to TRBJ2-1; possibly TRBD2 for D (5 bases). V was clipped by 3 bases and J by 0 bases, with 15 bases between them. The length of the CDR3 is 17 residues. The germline V gene encodes CDR1 SGHVS and CDR2 FQNEAQ. CDR3 bases: TGTGCCAGCAGCTTCCCGCACGGGGTAGGCTCCTACAATGAGCAGTTCTTC. Amino acids: CASSFPHGVGSYNEQFF.

The chain is built from TRBV28 and TRBJ2-2; 8 bases are shared with TRBD1. Germline trimming cut 5 bases from V and 6 bases from J; bases unmatched to any gene: 8. CDR3 size: 15 residues. Germline lookup yields CDR1 MDHEN and CDR2 SYDVKM. For the CDR3, the DNA is TGTGCCAGCAGTGGGACAGGCCCACGGGCCGGGGAGCTGTTTTTT. It codes for CASSGTGPRAGELFF. Supplemented by reference TRBV28 and TRBJ2-2, the full variable domain reads DVKVTQSSRYLVKRTGEKVFLECVQDMDHENMFWYRQDPGLGLRLIYFSYDVKMKEKGDIPEGYSVSREKKERFSLILESASTNQTSMYLCASSGTGPRAGELFFGEGSRLTVL.

The genes are TRBV5-8 and TRBJ2-1; D is perhaps TRBD1 (5 bases). The CDR3 extends over 14 amino acids. The V end was cut by 4 bases, the J end by 3 bases, with 11 bases between. Germline CDR1 reads SGHTS; CDR2 reads YDEGEE. The CDR3 DNA sequence: TGTGCCAGCAGCCCCCAGGGTTACTACAATGAGCAGTTCTTC. Residues: CASSPQGYYNEQFF.

The V gene is TRBV6-5, the J gene TRBJ2-1; the match to TRBD1 covers 8 bases. The junction had 10 bases not matched to a gene; V was cut back by 5 bases and J by 13 bases. Per the germline V gene, CDR1 is MNHEY and CDR2 is SVGAGI. The CDR3 runs to 13 residues. Here the CDR3 DNA reads TGTGCCAGCAGTATATCAGGGGGCGAGGGTCAGTTCTTC. Its protein is CASSISGGEGQFF.

Notes on this clone: The same CDR3 also results from other DNA sequences found in this sample. The V and J genes are TRBV2 and TRBJ2-7; 7 bases are shared with TRBD1. Germline CDR1 is SNHLY and CDR2 is FYNNEI. The CDR3 runs 10 residues. V dropped 8 bases and J dropped 6; count of bases not matched to a gene: 1. CDR3 nucleotides: TGTGCCAGCGCAGGGGGCGAGCAGTACTTC. Amino acid sequence: CASAGGEQYF.